Sequencing of this T cell receptor beta chain was carried out in a study of CD8+ T cells in alopecia areata (dated by TCRdb to the late 2010s). Context from the whole study: Treated patients were enrolled in an open-label pilot trial of oral tofacitinib, 5 to 10 mg twice daily, for moderate-to-severe alopecia areata. Scalp tissue and sorted CD4+ and CD8+ peripheral blood T cells from patchy and totalis/universalis alopecia areata patients and from healthy controls were covered by human TCRbeta sequencing. RNA came from the PAXgene miRNA kit for fixed scalp, the miRNeasy kit for PBMCs, and the RNeasy kit for mouse skin. Amplification of TCRbeta CDR3 regions was done by immunoSEQ multiplex PCR using 35 Vbeta forward primers and 13 Jbeta reverse primers. Biopsies were taken from tofacitinib-treated patients at baseline and again at 4 and 24 weeks into treatment, and several of those patients also had a later scalp biopsy. In both human patients and the C3H/HeJ mouse model, the study applied high-throughput TCRbeta sequencing to look at T cell clonal expansion in alopecia areata. Scalp clonality was compared across normal scalp (n=4), patchy alopecia areata scalp (n=8), and alopecia totalis/universalis scalp (n=8). For the treated patients, the SALT score, which quantifies what percentage of scalp surface area is affected, served as the measure of disease severity. Tofacitinib was given for 6 to 18 months, followed by 6 months of follow-up off drug to assess delayed response and recurrence.

Comment on this clone: Its antigen is currently not known. Base qualities were left out, and no much larger clone turns up one base away.

According to the study, the label for this sample's time point signals: less than 25 weeks on oral tofacitinib. The sample's treatment or condition label, in plain terms: oral pan-JAK inhibitor, 5-10 mg twice daily. Lesional scalp punch biopsies and peripheral blood were collected from alopecia areata patients. PBMCs were separated by density centrifugation and stained for CD3, CD4 and CD8, after which CD4+ and CD8+ T cells were sorted on a FACSAria. The method was the immunoSEQ multiplex PCR assay. For TCR sequencing, RNA was extracted from every sample and reverse transcribed into cDNA to serve as template. SuperScript III was used to make first-strand cDNA, primed with a 2:1 mix of oligo-dT and random hexamers. Amplification bias was assessed with a synthetic immune receptor repertoire, and residual bias was removed computationally. The original pipeline was this. Raw reads were preprocessed to remove errors, and CDR3 was defined according to IMGT conventions as the region from the conserved cysteine to phenylalanine. Clonality was calculated as 1 minus Shannon entropy normalized by log2 of the number of productive unique TCRs. Whether scalp clones were CD4 or CD8 was inferred by matching scalp TCRbeta sequences against CD4 and CD8 repertoires sorted from blood. Held by TCRdb, this immuneACCESS table contains in-frame sequences only and omits some clones. Under half of the omission traces to an unresolved V gene where checked; the cause of the rest is unknown. The D gene and trimming were derived from the DNA, and the V and J assignments and clone size from that table. Present in this sample are about 160,000 clones, around 59% of which were seen just once. 11% to 15% of the sample is taken by the ten largest.

According to the germline V gene, CDR1 reads SGHAT and CDR2 reads FQNNGV. From the cysteine through the phenylalanine, the CDR3 covers 13 amino acids. Kept here is only the CDR3 DNA, which spans 39 bases and is read in frame from base 1. Compared with germline, V lacks 3 bases and J lacks 5 bases; bases without a gene match: 0. General conclusions and limits of the study: During tofacitinib treatment, many expanded lesional clones stuck around in both scalp and blood, and this persistence may partly explain why relapse happens after treatment is stopped. TCR sequences shared between patients were less clear than in mice, possibly partly because of HLA diversity in the patient population. With tofacitinib, both scalp clonality and the number of expanded CD8+ clones among the top 100 scalp clones went down significantly. Resident alphabeta T cells in normal human skin are also sequenced, complicating scalp TCR repertoire analysis, unlike mouse skin dominated by gammadelta T cells. Higher clonality and more expanded CD8+ clones were observed in lesional scalp than in normal scalp, particularly in alopecia totalis/universalis, a finding suggestive of antigenic drive. The treated cohort was small, with a single nonresponder, so links between baseline CD8+ expansion and response need larger studies.

This clonotype was obtained from a human donor with alopecia areata. In this chain, TRBV11-2 is recombined with TRBJ1-5; TRBD1 fits 8 bases in the junction. The material sequenced was CD4+ T cells sorted from blood, taken at week 24, from a patient treated with tofacitinib. For the CDR3, the sequence is CASSLDRDQPQHF. The DNA reads as follows: TGTGCCAGCAGCTTGGACAGGGATCAGCCCCAGCATTTT.